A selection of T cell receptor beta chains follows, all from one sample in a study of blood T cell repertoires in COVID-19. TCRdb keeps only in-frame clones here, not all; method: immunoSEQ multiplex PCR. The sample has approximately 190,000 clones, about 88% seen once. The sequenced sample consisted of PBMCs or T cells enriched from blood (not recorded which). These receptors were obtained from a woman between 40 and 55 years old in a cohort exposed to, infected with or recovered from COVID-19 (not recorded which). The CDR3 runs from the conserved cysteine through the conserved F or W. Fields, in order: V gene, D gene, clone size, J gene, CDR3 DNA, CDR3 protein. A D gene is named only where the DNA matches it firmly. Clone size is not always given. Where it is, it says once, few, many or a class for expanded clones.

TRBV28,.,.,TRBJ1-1,TGTGCCAGCAGTACCCCGGCCGGGGGGAGGCCTGAAGCTTTCTTT,CASSTPAGGRPEAFF
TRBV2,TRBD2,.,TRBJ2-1,TGTGCCAGCACCCAGGGACTACACTTCTACAATGAGCAGTTCTTC,CASTQGLHFYNEQFF
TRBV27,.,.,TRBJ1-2,TGTGCCAGCAGTTTCCATGACAGGACCGATGTCTACACCTTC,CASSFHDRTDVYTF
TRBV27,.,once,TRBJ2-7,TGTGCCAGCAGTTCGTTAGACAGCCGGGCCGAGCAGTACTTC,CASSSLDSRAEQYF
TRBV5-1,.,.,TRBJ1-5,TGCGCCAGCAGCTTGGGAGTTTATAGCAATCAGCCCCAGCATTTT,CASSLGVYSNQPQHF
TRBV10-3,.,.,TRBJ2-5,TGTGCCATCAGTGACAGGGTGGAGACCCAGTACTTC,CAISDRVETQYF
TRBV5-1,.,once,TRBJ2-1,TGCGCCAGCAGCTTGGGGTACGGCTACAATGAGCAGTTCTTC,CASSLGYGYNEQFF
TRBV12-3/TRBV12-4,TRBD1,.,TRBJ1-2,TGTGCCAGCAGTCCACAGGGGCATGGCTACACCTTC,CASSPQGHGYTF
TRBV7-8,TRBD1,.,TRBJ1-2,TGTGCCAGCAGCCATCAGAACAGGGGTAATAATGGCTACACCTTC,CASSHQNRGNNGYTF
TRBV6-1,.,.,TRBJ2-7,TGTGCCAGCAGTGAAAATGACGGAGGGTCCTACGAGCAGTACTTC,CASSENDGGSYEQYF
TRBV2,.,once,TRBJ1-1,TGTGCCAGCAGGGCTAGAACTGAAGCTTTCTTT,CASRARTEAFF
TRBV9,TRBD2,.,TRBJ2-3,TGTGCCAGCAGTAGGACTAGCGGGGGAGGAGGGGATACGCAGTATTTT,CASSRTSGGGGDTQYF
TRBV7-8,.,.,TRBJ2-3,TGTGCCAGCAGCTTAGACAGAGCCACAGATACGCAGTATTTT,CASSLDRATDTQYF
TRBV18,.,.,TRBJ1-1,TGTGCCAGCTCACCGGGGCCCCGGAACACTGAAGCTTTCTTT,CASSPGPRNTEAFF
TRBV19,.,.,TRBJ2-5,TGTGCCAGTAGTATCTTTGGGGGCTTTTCGGTTCAAGAGACCCAGTACTTC,CASSIFGGFSVQETQYF
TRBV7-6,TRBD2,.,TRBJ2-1,TGTGCCAGCAGCGCCGTAGGGACTAGATCCTACAATGAGCAGTTCTTC,CASSAVGTRSYNEQFF
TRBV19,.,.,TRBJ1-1,TGTGCCAGTAATCGGGGGGGCGCTGAAGCTTTCTTT,CASNRGGAEAFF
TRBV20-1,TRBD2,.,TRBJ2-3,TGCAGTGCTAGTTCATCGGCGGGAGGGCCGATTTCGACAGATACGCAGTATTTT,CSASSSAGGPISTDTQYF
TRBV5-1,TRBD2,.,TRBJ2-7,TGCGCCAGCAGCTTGGGCCCCGTGGTAGCGGGGGCTCACTACGAGCAGTACTTC,CASSLGPVVAGAHYEQYF
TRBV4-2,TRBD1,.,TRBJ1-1,TGTGCCAGCGGCTCAACAGGGGGGGTTAACACTGAAGCTTTCTTT,CASGSTGGVNTEAFF
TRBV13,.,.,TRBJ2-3,TGTGCCAGCAGCCCTTCTAGCGGCACAGATACGCAGTATTTT,CASSPSSGTDTQYF
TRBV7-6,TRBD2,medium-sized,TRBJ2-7,TGTGCCAGCAGCTCACTAGCGGACGAGCAGTACTTC,CASSSLADEQYF
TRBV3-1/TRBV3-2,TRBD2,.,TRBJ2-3,TGTGCCAGCAGCCAAGATCTTAGGAGTAGCGGGAGAACAGATACGCAGTATTTT,CASSQDLRSSGRTDTQYF
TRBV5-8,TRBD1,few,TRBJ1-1,TGTGCCAGCAGCCCTAACCGACAGGGCCCTGAAGCTTTCTTT,CASSPNRQGPEAFF
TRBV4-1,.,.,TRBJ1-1,TGCGCCAGCAGCCAAGATATAAAGCAGGGAATTGAAGCTTTCTTT,CASSQDIKQGIEAFF
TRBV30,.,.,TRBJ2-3,TGTGCCTGGAGGGAGGTTCCCACCCGCACAGATACGCAGTATTTT,CAWREVPTRTDTQYF
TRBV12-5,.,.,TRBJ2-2,TGTGCTGCCTTTCGGGAGAACACCGGGGAGCTGTTTTTT,CAAFRENTGELFF
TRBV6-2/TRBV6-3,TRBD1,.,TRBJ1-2,TGTGCCAGCAGCCACGACAGGGTAGGAGGAAACGGCTACACCTTC,CASSHDRVGGNGYTF
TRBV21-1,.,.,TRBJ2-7,TGTGCCAGGAAGACTAGCGGGAGAGCCTACGAGCAGTACTTC,CARKTSGRAYEQYF
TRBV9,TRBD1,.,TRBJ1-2,TGTGCCGGATCACCTGGACAGGTCTATGGCTACACCTTC,CAGSPGQVYGYTF
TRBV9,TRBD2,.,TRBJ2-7,TGTGCCAGCAGCGTAACGTCCGGGACTAGCTCCCCCCAGTACTTC,CASSVTSGTSSPQYF
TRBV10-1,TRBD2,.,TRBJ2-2,TGCGCCAGCAGTGATCCGGGACTAGCGGGAGGGACCGGGGAGCTGTTTTTT,CASSDPGLAGGTGELFF
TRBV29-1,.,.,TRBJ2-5,TGCAGCGTTGACCCGGGGGACGAGACCCAGTACTTC,CSVDPGDETQYF
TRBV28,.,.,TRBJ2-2,TGTGCCAGCAGTTTGGTGGGAGGCGACGAGCTGTTTTTT,CASSLVGGDELFF
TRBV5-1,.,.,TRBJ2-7,TGCGCCAGCACGACGGGCTACGAGCAGTACTTC,CASTTGYEQYF
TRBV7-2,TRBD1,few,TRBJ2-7,TGTGCCAGCAGGTTCAGGGGGACAGGGGACTACGAGCAGTACTTC,CASRFRGTGDYEQYF
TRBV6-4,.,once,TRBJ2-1,TGTGCCAGCCGGAGGGGACCCCAGCAGTTCTTC,CASRRGPQQFF
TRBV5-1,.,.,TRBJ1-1,TGCGCCAGCGGGATGCAGGGCCCTTCCACTGAAGCTTTCTTT,CASGMQGPSTEAFF
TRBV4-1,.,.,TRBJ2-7,TGCGCCAGCAGCCAAGGAAGGGAGTCCTACGAGCAGTACTTC,CASSQGRESYEQYF
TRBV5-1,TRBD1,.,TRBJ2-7,TGCGCCAGCAGCTTAAACCCTAATCGGGACAGGGGGACATACGAGCAGTACTTC,CASSLNPNRDRGTYEQYF
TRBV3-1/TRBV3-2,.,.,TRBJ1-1,TGTGCCAGCAGCCAAGTTAGTGCGGGCTGGGCCACTGAAGCTTTCTTT,CASSQVSAGWATEAFF
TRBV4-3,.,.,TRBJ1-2,TGCGCCAGCAGCCAAGATGGGACTATTAACTATGGCTACACCTTC,CASSQDGTINYGYTF
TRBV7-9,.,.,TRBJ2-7,TGTGCCAGCAGCTTAGCGCTGACAGGAGCCTACGAGCAGTACTTC,CASSLALTGAYEQYF
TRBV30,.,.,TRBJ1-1,TGTGCCTGCTACCCCCTCACTGAAGCTTTCTTT,CACYPLTEAFF
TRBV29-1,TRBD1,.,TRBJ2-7,TGCAGCGCAAGACAGGGGCCCTACGAGCAGTACTTC,CSARQGPYEQYF
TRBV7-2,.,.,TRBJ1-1,TGTGCCAGCAGCTCCCCTATGAACACTGAAGCTTTCTTT,CASSSPMNTEAFF
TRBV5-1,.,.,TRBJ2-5,TGCGCCAGCAGCTTCGAGGAGACCCAGTACTTC,CASSFEETQYF
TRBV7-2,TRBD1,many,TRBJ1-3,TGTGCCAGCAGCTTAACAGGGGGCAACTCTGGAAACACCATATATTTT,CASSLTGGNSGNTIYF
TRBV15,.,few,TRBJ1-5,TGTGCCACCAGCGGAGGAGTCGGGGTCGCTCAGCCCCAGCATTTT,CATSGGVGVAQPQHF
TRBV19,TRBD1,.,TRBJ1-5,TGTGCCAGTACCGAGGACAGGAGCGGCCGTCAGCCCCAGCATTTT,CASTEDRSGRQPQHF
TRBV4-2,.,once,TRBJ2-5,TGTGCCAGCAGCCACCGGACTAGGGGGGGTCAAGAGACCCAGTACTTC,CASSHRTRGGQETQYF
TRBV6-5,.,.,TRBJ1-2,TGTGCCACCAGTCCCGGGGAACTGTATGGCTACACCTTC,CATSPGELYGYTF
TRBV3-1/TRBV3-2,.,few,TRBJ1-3,TGTGCCAGCAGCCAACGTGTAGGAAACACCATATATTTT,CASSQRVGNTIYF
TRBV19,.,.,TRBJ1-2,TGTGCCAGTAGTACCCCACATAAAGCTAACTATGGCTACACCTTC,CASSTPHKANYGYTF
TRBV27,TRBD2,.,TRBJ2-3,TGTGCCAGCAGGCGGAGCGGGAGCAACACAGATACGCAGTATTTT,CASRRSGSNTDTQYF
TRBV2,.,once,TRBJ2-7,TGTGCCAGCAGTGAGGAACAGGGAACCTACGAGCAGTACTTC,CASSEEQGTYEQYF
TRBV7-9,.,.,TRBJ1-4,TGTGCCAGCAGCTTAAGAGCCTTAGCGGATGAAAAACTGTTTTTT,CASSLRALADEKLFF
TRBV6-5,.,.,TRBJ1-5,TGTGCCAGCAGGGGGATGGGGGGGCAGAGTCAGCCCCAGCATTTT,CASRGMGGQSQPQHF
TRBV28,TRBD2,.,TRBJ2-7,TGTGCCAGCAGTTCAACGGCGGGAGGAGGCTACGAGCAGTACTTC,CASSSTAGGGYEQYF
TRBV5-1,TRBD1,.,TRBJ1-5,TGCGCCAGCCGACCCGGGACAGGGAATCAGCCCCAGCATTTT,CASRPGTGNQPQHF